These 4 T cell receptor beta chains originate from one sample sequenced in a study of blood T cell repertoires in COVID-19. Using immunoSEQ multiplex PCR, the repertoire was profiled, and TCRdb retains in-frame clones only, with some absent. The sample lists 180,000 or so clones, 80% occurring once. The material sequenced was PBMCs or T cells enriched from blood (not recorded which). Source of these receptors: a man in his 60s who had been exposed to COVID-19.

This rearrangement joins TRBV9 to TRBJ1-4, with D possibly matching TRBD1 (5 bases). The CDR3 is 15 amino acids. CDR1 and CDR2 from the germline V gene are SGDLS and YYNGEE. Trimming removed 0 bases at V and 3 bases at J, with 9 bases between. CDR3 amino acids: CASSVEGLPNEKLFF. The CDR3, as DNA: TGTGCCAGCAGCGTAGAGGGGCTACCTAATGAAAAACTGTTTTTT.

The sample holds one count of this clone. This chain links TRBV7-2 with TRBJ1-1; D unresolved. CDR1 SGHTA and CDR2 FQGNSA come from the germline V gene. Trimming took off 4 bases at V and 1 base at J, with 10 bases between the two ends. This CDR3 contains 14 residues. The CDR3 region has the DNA TGTGCCAGCAGCTATGAACCAGGGAACACTGAAGCTTTCTTT. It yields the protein CASSYEPGNTEAFF.

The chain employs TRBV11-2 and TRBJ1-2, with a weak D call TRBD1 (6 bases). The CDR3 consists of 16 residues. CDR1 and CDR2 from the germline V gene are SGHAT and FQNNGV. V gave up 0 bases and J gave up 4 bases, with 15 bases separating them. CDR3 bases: TGTGCCAGCAGCTTAGACGGGACATGGCTATCCTATGGCTACACCTTC. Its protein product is CASSLDGTWLSYGYTF.

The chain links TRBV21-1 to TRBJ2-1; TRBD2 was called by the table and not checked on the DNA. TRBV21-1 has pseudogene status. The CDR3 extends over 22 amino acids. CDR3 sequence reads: CASSTIGRDRELAGGTYNEQFF. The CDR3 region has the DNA TGTGCCAGCAGCACCATAGGCCGGGACAGGGAACTAGCGGGAGGGACCTACAATGAGCAGTTCTTC.